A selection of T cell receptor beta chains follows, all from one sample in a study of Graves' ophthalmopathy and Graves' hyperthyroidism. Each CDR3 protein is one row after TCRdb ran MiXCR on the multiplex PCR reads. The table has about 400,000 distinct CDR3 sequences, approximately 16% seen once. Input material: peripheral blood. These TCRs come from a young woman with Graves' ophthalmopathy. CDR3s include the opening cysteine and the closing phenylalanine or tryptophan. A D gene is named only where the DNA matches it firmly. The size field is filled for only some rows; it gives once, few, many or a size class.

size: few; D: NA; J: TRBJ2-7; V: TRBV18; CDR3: CASSPGTDAYEQYF; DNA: TGTGCCAGCTCACCAGGGACGGATGCCTACGAGCAGTACTTC
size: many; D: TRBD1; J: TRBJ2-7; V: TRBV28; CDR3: CASSPSDRGYEQYF; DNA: TGTGCCAGCAGTCCCTCGGACAGGGGCTACGAGCAGTACTTC
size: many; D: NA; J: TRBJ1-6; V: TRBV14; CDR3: CASSQAVGSGSPLHF; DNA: TGTGCCAGCAGCCAAGCGGTAGGCTCCGGGTCACCCCTCCACTTT
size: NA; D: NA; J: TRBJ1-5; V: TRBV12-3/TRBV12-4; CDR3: CASSLEGGSRPQHF; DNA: TGTGCCAGCAGTTTAGAGGGGGGATCCCGGCCCCAGCATTTT
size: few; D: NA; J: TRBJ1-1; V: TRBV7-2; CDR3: CASNRRDMNTEAFF; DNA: TGTGCCAGCAATAGGCGGGACATGAACACTGAAGCTTTCTTT
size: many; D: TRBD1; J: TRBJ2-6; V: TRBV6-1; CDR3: CASRNTKQGVGANVLTF; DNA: TGTGCCAGCAGGAACACTAAACAGGGGGTTGGGGCCAACGTCCTGACTTTC
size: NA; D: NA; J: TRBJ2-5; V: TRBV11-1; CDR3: CASSPIAETQYF; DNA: TGTGCCAGCAGCCCTATTGCTGAGACCCAGTACTTC
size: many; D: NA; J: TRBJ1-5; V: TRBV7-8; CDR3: CASSPRTDSNQPQHF; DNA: TGTGCCAGCAGCCCCCGGACGGATAGCAATCAGCCCCAGCATTTT
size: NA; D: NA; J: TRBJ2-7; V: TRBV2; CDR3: CASSGPARGAEQYF; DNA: TGTGCCAGCAGTGGACCAGCCCGGGGGGCCGAGCAGTACTTC
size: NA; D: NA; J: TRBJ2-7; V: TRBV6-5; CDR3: CASSYSRVQAYEQYF; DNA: TGTGCCAGCAGTTACTCCCGGGTTCAAGCCTACGAGCAGTACTTC
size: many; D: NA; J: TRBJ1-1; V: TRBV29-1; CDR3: CSVGTRPEAFF; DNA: TGCAGCGTTGGGACCCGCCCTGAAGCTTTCTTT
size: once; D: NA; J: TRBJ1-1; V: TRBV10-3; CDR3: CAISESGRAAEAFF; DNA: TGTGCCATCAGTGAGTCAGGGAGGGCGGCTGAAGCTTTCTTT
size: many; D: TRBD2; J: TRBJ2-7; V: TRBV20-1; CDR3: CSARDRRAGASSYEQYF; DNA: TGCAGTGCTAGAGATCGTCGGGCGGGAGCGAGCTCCTACGAGCAGTACTTC
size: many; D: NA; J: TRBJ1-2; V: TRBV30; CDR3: CAWSRFNGANYGYTF; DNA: TGTGCCTGGAGTCGATTCAACGGAGCTAACTATGGCTACACCTTC
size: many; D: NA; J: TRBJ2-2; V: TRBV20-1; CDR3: CSARTGDTGELFF; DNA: TGCAGTGCTAGGACGGGAGACACCGGGGAGCTGTTTTTT
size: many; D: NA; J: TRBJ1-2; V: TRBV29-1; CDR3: CSAVDRLDYGYTF; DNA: TGCAGCGCCGTGGACAGATTGGACTATGGCTACACCTTC
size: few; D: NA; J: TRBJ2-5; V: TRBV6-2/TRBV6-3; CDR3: CASSYVGYQETQYF; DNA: TGTGCCAGCAGTTACGTGGGCTACCAAGAGACCCAGTACTTC
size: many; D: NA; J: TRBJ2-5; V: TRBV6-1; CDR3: CASRWTASGETQYF; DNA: TGTGCCAGCAGATGGACAGCTTCAGGGGAGACCCAGTACTTC
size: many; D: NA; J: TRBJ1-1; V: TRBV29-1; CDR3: CSVVRTEAFF; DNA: TGCAGCGTTGTACGGACTGAAGCTTTCTTT
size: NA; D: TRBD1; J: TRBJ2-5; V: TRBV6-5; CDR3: CASSYLLRQGKEETQYF; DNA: TGTGCCAGCAGTTACCTTCTTCGACAGGGGAAGGAAGAGACCCAGTACTTC
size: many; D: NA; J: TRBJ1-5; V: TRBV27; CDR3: CASSDRGYQPQHF; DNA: TGTGCCAGCAGCGACCGGGGGTATCAGCCCCAGCATTTT
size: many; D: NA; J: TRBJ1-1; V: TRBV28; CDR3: CASSLLGETNTEAFF; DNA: TGTGCCAGCAGTTTATTGGGGGAAACGAACACTGAAGCTTTCTTT
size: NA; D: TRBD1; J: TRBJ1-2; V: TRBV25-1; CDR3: CASRTQGAGIAYTF; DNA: TGTGCCAGCAGAACACAGGGGGCGGGTATTGCCTACACCTTC
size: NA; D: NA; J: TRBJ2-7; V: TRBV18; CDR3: CASSPPVSSYEQYF; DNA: TGTGCCAGCTCACCCCCGGTGTCCTCCTACGAGCAGTACTTC
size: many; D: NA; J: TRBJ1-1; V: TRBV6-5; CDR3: CASNSYGGDTEAFF; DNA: TGTGCCAGCAACTCTTACGGAGGGGACACTGAAGCTTTCTTT
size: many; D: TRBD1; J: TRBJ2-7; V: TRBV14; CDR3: CASSQVDRADSYEQYF; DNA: TGTGCCAGCAGCCAAGTGGACAGGGCCGACTCCTACGAGCAGTACTTC
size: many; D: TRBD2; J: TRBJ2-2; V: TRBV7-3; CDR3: CASSSLAGETTGELFF; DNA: TGTGCCAGCAGCTCCCTAGCGGGAGAGACCACCGGGGAGCTGTTTTTT
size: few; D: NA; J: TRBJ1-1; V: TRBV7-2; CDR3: CASRLFREAFF; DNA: TGTGCCAGCAGATTATTTAGGGAAGCTTTCTTT
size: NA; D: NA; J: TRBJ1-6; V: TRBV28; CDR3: CASSLEGWSYNSPLHF; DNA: TGTGCCAGCAGTTTAGAGGGATGGTCCTATAATTCACCCCTCCACTTT
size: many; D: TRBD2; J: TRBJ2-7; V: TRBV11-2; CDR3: CASSSGTSGRAGSYEQYF; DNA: TGTGCCAGCAGCTCCGGGACTAGCGGGAGGGCCGGATCCTACGAGCAGTACTTC
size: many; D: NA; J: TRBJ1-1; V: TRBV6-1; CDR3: CASRVMGNTEAFF; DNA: TGTGCCAGCAGGGTGATGGGGAACACTGAAGCTTTCTTT
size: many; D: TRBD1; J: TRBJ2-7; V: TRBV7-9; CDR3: CASSLALRDRAYEQYF; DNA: TGTGCCAGCAGCTTAGCGCTAAGGGACAGGGCGTACGAGCAGTACTTC
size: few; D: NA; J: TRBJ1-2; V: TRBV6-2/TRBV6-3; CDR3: CASSALRGYGYTF; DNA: TGTGCCAGCAGTGCCCTGCGGGGTTATGGCTACACCTTC
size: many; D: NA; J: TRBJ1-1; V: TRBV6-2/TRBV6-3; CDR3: CASSPTITEAFF; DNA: TGTGCCAGCAGTCCTACTATCACTGAAGCTTTCTTT
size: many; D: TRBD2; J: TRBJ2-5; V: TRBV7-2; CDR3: CASDRGRARETQYF; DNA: TGTGCCAGCGATCGCGGGAGGGCCAGGGAGACCCAGTACTTC
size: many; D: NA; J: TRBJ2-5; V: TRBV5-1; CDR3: CASSLVGDQETQYF; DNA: TGCGCCAGCAGCTTGGTAGGGGACCAAGAGACCCAGTACTTC
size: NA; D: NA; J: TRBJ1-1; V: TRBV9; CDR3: CASSVGVGLGGMNTEAFF; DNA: TGTGCCAGCAGCGTAGGGGTGGGCCTCGGAGGAATGAACACTGAAGCTTTCTTT
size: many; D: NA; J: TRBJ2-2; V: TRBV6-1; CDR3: CASSEGLGTGELFF; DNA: TGTGCCAGCAGTGAAGGACTTGGCACCGGGGAGCTGTTTTTT
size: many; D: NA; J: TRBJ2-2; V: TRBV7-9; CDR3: CASSLFQGSGELFF; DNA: TGTGCCAGCAGCTTATTCCAGGGCTCCGGGGAGCTGTTTTTT
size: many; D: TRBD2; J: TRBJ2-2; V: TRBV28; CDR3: CASSEREGLNTGELFF; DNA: TGTGCCAGCAGTGAGCGGGAGGGCCTTAACACCGGGGAGCTGTTTTTT
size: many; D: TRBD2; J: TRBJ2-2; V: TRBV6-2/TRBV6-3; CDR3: CASSYGGLAGGPGTGELFF; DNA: TGTGCCAGCAGTTACGGTGGACTAGCGGGAGGGCCCGGCACCGGGGAGCTGTTTTTT
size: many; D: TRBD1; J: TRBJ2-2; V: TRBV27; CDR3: CASSRDRAVYTGELFF; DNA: TGTGCCAGCAGCCGGGACAGGGCAGTTTACACCGGGGAGCTGTTTTTT
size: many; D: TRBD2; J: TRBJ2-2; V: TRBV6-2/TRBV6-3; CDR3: CASSYFEGLAFTGELFF; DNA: TGTGCCAGCAGTTACTTTGAGGGACTAGCGTTCACCGGGGAGCTGTTTTTT
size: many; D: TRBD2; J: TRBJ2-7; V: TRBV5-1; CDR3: CASSLEPGGPYEQYF; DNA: TGCGCCAGCAGCTTGGAGCCGGGGGGGCCCTACGAGCAGTACTTC
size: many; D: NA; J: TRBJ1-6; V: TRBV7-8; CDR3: CASSLAAGGNSPLHF; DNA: TGTGCCAGCAGCTTAGCGGCGGGAGGAAATTCACCCCTCCACTTT
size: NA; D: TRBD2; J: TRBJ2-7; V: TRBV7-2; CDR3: CASSFLAGGGEQYF; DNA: TGTGCCAGCAGCTTTCTAGCGGGAGGAGGCGAGCAGTACTTC
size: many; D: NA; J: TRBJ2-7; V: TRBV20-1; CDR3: CSAPPRGSSYEQYF; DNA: TGCAGTGCCCCCCCCCGGGGGAGCTCCTACGAGCAGTACTTC
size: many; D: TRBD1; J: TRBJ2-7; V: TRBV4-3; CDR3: CASSQDGQGSSEQYF; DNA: TGCGCCAGCAGCCAAGATGGACAGGGATCGAGCGAGCAGTACTTC
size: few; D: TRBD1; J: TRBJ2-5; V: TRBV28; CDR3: CASSTLTGGRRETQYF; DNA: TGTGCCAGCAGTACCTTGACAGGGGGACGGCGGGAGACCCAGTACTTC
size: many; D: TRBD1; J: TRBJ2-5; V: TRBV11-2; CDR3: CASSTTGGRETQYF; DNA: TGTGCCAGCAGCACCACAGGGGGCAGGGAGACCCAGTACTTC
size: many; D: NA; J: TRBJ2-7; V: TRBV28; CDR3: CASSFDYEQYF; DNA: TGTGCCAGCAGTTTCGACTACGAGCAGTACTTC
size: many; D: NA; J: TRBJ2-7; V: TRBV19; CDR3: CASSPGRRGGQYF; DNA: TGTGCCAGTAGTCCCGGCCGAAGGGGAGGGCAGTACTTC